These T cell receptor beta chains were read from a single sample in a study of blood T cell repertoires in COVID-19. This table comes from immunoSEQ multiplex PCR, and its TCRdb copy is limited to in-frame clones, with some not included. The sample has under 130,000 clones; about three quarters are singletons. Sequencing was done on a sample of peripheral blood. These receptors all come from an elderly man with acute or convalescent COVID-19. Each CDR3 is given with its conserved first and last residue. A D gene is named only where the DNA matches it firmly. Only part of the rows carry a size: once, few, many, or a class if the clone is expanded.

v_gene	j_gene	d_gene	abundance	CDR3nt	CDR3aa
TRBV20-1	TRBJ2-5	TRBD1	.	TGCAGTGCTAGTCCTACCGGGACAGCTCTAGGGGAGACCCAGTACTTC	CSASPTGTALGETQYF
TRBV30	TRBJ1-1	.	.	TGTGCCTGGAGTAAGCAGGGGAACACTGAAGCTTTCTTT	CAWSKQGNTEAFF
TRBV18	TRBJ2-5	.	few	TGTGCCAGCTCACCCGACAGCCAAGAGACCCAGTACTTC	CASSPDSQETQYF
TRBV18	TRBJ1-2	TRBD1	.	TGTGCCAGCTCACAAGGGACAGGGGCGCTGGCGGTCTATGGCTACACCTTC	CASSQGTGALAVYGYTF
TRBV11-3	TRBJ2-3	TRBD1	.	TGTGCCAGCAGCTCCGGACAGGATGCAGATACGCAGTATTTT	CASSSGQDADTQYF
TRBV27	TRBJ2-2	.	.	TGTGCCACCCACACAGGAGGGATGGTTTCTCGGGAGCTGTTTTTT	CATHTGGMVSRELFF
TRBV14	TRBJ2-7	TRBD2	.	TGTGCCAGCAGCCAAGCCAGAGGACTAGGGTCCTACGAGCAGTACTTC	CASSQARGLGSYEQYF
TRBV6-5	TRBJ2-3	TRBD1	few	TGTGCCAGCAGCCAGAGACAGGGGCAAACAGATACGCAGTATTTT	CASSQRQGQTDTQYF
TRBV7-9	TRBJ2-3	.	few	TGTGCCAGCAGCCCAAGGTGGTCTAGCGTCGGAGATACGCAGTATTTT	CASSPRWSSVGDTQYF
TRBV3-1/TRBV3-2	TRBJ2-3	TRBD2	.	TGTGCCAGCAGCCAAGTAGCGGGGGGGGATACGCAGTATTTT	CASSQVAGGDTQYF
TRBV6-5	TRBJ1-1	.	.	TGTGCCAGCAGGACAGGAGGGAACACTGAAGCTTTCTTT	CASRTGGNTEAFF
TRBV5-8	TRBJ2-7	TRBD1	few	TGTGCCAGCAGCTTGAACAGGGGAGACCTCGAGCAGTACTTC	CASSLNRGDLEQYF
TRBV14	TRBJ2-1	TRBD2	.	TGTGCCAGCAGCCCCCTGACTAGCGGGTTGGATGAGCAGTTCTTC	CASSPLTSGLDEQFF
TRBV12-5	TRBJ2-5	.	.	TGTGCTAGTGCGCTGAGAGTGGGGGGGACCCAGTACTTC	CASALRVGGTQYF
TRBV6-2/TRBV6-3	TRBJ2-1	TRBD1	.	TGTGCCAGCAGTCCCCCGGGACAGGGTGGGGCCAATGAGCAGTTCTTC	CASSPPGQGGANEQFF
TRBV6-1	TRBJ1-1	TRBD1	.	TGTGCCAGCAGCCAGACAGGGATGGACACTGAAGCTTTCTTT	CASSQTGMDTEAFF
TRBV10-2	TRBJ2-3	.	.	TGCGCCAGCAATCGTGAGGGTGGAACAGATACGCAGTATTTT	CASNREGGTDTQYF
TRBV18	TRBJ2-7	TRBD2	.	TGTGCCAGCTCACTACATTCGGGACTAGCGGGCTACGAGCAGTACTTC	CASSLHSGLAGYEQYF
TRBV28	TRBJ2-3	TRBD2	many	TGTGCCAGCAGTTTAGCGGGAGGTACAGATACGCAGTATTTT	CASSLAGGTDTQYF
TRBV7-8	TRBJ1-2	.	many	TGTGCCAGCAGCTTAACGGACTATGGCTACACCTTC	CASSLTDYGYTF
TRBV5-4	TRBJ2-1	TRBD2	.	TGTGCCAGCAGCCTTCCGACTAGCGGGAGGTTAAATGAGCAGTTCTTC	CASSLPTSGRLNEQFF
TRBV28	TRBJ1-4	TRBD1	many	TGTGCCAGCAGTGGGACAGGGGCGATTGATAATGAAAAACTGTTTTTT	CASSGTGAIDNEKLFF
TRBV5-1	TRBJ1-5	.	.	TGCGCCAGCAGCTTGACGAGCGGTAGCAATCAGCCCCAGCATTTT	CASSLTSGSNQPQHF
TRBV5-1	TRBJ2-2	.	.	TGCGCCAGCAGCCCCACTGAGACCGGGGAGCTGTTTTTT	CASSPTETGELFF
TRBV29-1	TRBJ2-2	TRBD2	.	TGCAGCGTCCGACTAGCGGGAAACTCCGGGGAGCTGTTTTTT	CSVRLAGNSGELFF
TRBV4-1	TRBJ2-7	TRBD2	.	TGCGCCAGCAGCCAAGATTGGGGGGGCTCCTACGAGCAGTACTTC	CASSQDWGGSYEQYF
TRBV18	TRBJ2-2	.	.	TGTGCCAGCTCACCGACACCGAACACCGGGGAGCTGTTTTTT	CASSPTPNTGELFF
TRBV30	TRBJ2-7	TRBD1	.	TGTGCCTGGAGGATCCCGGGACAGGGGAAGGTCGAGCAGTACTTC	CAWRIPGQGKVEQYF
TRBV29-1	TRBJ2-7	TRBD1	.	TGCAGCGTTATGGATAACAGGGGATACGAGCAGTACTTC	CSVMDNRGYEQYF
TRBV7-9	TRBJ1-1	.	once	TGTGCCAGCAGCTTCACACAGGGAGGGGGCACTGAAGCTTTCTTT	CASSFTQGGGTEAFF
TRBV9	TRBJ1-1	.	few	TGTGCCAGCAGTCCAGGGAAGTGGGCGACTGAAGCTTTCTTT	CASSPGKWATEAFF
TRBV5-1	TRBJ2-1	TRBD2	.	TGCGCCAGCAGCTTGTCGAGGGAGGGCCTGGGTGAGCAGTTCTTC	CASSLSREGLGEQFF
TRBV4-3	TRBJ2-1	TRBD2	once	TGCGCCAGCAGCCAAGATTTCTGGCTAGCGGGACAAATCAATGAGCAGTTCTTC	CASSQDFWLAGQINEQFF
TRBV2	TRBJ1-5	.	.	TGTGCCAGCAGTGACCGATCAGGGGTTTCGCCCCAGCATTTT	CASSDRSGVSPQHF
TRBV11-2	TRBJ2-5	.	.	TGTGCCAGCAGCTTAGAAGGACGGGGACAAGAGACCCAGTACTTC	CASSLEGRGQETQYF
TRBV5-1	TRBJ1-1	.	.	TGCGCCAGCAGGTTAGGGGCGGACACTGAAGCTTTCTTT	CASRLGADTEAFF
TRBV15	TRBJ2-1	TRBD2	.	TGTGCCACCAGCAGAGATCCAACTAGCGTTGATGAGCAGTTCTTC	CATSRDPTSVDEQFF
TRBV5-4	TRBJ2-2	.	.	TGTGCCAGCAGCCGTGTGACGGGGATGGGGACCGGGGAGCTGTTTTTT	CASSRVTGMGTGELFF